This TCR beta chain was sequenced in a study of blood T cell repertoires in COVID-19. Study-level background: The study drew acute and convalescent COVID-19 samples from the United States, Italy and Spain. In each case, the material was cDNA or gDNA derived from T cells, B-cell-depleted T cells, or PBMCs.

Authors' processing steps: For nucleated cells, counts were estimated from reference gene primer amplification. Sequenced by immunoSEQ multiplex PCR; TCRdb stores in-frame clones only, minus some. V and J calls and clone size are given by that table; D and trimming were obtained from the DNA. Of roughly 250,000 clones listed, approximately 83% were seen once; the top ten hold about 9.5%. The receptor was derived from a woman aged 80 or over with acute or convalescent COVID-19. Material: peripheral blood.

DNA for the CDR3: TGTGCCAGCAGCGATAGGGTAGGAGGTCTTCTTGAGACCCAGTACTTC. It specifies CASSDRVGGLLETQYF. V usage is TRBV5-5 and J usage is TRBJ2-5, with D possibly TRBD2 on 5 matching bases. Germline V lookup: CDR1 SGHKS, CDR2 YYEKEE (reference sequence). V was clipped by 4 bases and J by 5 bases, with 21 bases between them. There are 16 residues in the CDR3.